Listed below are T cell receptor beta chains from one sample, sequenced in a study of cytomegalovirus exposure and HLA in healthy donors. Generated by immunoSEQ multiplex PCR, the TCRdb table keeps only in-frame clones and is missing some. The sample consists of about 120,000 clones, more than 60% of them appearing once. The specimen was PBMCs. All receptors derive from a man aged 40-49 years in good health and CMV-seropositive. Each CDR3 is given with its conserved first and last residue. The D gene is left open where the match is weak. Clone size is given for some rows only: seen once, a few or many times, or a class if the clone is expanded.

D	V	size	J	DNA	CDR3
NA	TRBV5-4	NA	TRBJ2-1	TGTGCCAGCAGCAAGAACAGAGACAATGAGCAGTTCTTC	CASSKNRDNEQFF
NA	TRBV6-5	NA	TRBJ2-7	TGTGCCAGCAGTTACACAGACTCCTACGAGCAGTACTTC	CASSYTDSYEQYF
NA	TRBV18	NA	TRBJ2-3	TGTGCCAGCTCACCACTAGTCAGGGATTATACGCAGTATTTT	CASSPLVRDYTQYF
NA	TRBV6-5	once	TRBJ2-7	TGTGCCAGCAGTTTGAGATACGAGCAGTACTTC	CASSLRYEQYF
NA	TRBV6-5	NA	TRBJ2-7	TGTGCCAGCAGTTACTCGTCGGGGTTCTACGAGCAGTACTTC	CASSYSSGFYEQYF
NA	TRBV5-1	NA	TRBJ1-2	TGCGCCAGCAGCTTGGGTTCCTACTATGGCTACACCTTC	CASSLGSYYGYTF
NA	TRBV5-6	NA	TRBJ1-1	TGTGCCAGCAACCCGACAGGGAACACTGAAGCTTTCTTT	CASNPTGNTEAFF
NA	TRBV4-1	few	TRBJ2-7	TGCGCCAGCAGCCAAGCGGGAGTGGACTACGAGCAGTACTTC	CASSQAGVDYEQYF
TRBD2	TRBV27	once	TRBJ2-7	TGTGCCAGCAGTGGGGGACTAGCGGGATTCGGTTACGAGCAGTACTTC	CASSGGLAGFGYEQYF
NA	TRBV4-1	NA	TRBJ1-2	TGCGCCAGCAGCGGAAAGCCGACCCCACGGACTTATGGCTACACCTTC	CASSGKPTPRTYGYTF
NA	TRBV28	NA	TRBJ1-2	TGTGCCAGCAGCCAGGGTAGGGGTAACTATGGCTACACCTTC	CASSQGRGNYGYTF
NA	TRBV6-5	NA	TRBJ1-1	TGTGCCAGCAGTTACTCGGCAGAGAACACTGAAGCTTTCTTT	CASSYSAENTEAFF
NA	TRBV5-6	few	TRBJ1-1	TGTGCCAGCAGCTTGGGGAGGGGCGTGAACACTGAAGCTTTCTTT	CASSLGRGVNTEAFF
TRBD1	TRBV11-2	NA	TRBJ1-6	TGTGCCAGCAGCTTAGCGCGGACAGGCGGTGACTCACCCCTCCACTTT	CASSLARTGGDSPLHF
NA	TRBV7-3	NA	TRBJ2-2	TGTGCCAGCAGCTTTGTTCCAGGTGCCGGGGAGCTGTTTTTT	CASSFVPGAGELFF
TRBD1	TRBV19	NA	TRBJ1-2	TGTGCCACCGGGACAGGATATGGCTACACCTTC	CATGTGYGYTF